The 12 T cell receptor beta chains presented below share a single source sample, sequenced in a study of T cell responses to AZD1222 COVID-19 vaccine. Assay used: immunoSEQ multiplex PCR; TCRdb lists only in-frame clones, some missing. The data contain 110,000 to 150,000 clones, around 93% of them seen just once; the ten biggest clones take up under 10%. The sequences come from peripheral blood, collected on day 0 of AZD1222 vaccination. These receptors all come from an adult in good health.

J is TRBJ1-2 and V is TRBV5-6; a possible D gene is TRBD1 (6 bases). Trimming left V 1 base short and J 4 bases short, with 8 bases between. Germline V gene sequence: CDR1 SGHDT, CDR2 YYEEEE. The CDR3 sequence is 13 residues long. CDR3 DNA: TGTGCCAGCAGCTTGCAGGGGACCTATGGCTACACCTTC. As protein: CASSLQGTYGYTF.

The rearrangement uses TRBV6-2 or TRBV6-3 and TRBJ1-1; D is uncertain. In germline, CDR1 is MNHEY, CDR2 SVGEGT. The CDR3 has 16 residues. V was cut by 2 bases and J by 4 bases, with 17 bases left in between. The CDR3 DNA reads TGTGCCAGCAGTTACCCGCGTTTGAGGGTGGGCACTGAAGCTTTCTTT. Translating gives CASSYPRLRVGTEAFF.

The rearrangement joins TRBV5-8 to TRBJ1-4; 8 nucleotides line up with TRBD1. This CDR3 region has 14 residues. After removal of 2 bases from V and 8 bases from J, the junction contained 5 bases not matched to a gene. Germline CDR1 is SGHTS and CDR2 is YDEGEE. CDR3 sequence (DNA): TGTGCCAGCAGCTTAATACAGGGGGTCGAAAAACTGTTTTTT. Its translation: CASSLIQGVEKLFF.

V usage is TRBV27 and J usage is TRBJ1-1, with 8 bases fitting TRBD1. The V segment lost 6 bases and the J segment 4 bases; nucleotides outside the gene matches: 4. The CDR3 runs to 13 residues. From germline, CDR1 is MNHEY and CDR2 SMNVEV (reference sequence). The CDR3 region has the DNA TGTGCCAGCAGGGACAGGGCCGCCACTGAAGCTTTCTTT. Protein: CASRDRAATEAFF.

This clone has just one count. The CDR3 protein is CASTRVAGVQPQHF. The CDR3 DNA follows: TGTGCCAGCACCCGGGTGGCAGGGGTTCAGCCCCAGCATTTT. This chain links TRBV6-5 with TRBJ1-5; D may be TRBD1 (6 bases). Germline V lookup: CDR1 MNHEY, CDR2 SVGAGI. The ends were cut back, 7 bases at V and 6 bases at J, with 16 bases in the middle. The CDR3 extends over 14 amino acids.

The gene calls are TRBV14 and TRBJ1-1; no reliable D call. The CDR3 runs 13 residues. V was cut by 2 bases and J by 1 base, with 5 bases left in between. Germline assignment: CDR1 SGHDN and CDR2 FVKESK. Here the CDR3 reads CASSQSRNTEAFF. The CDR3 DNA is TGTGCCAGCAGCCAATCGAGGAACACTGAAGCTTTCTTT.

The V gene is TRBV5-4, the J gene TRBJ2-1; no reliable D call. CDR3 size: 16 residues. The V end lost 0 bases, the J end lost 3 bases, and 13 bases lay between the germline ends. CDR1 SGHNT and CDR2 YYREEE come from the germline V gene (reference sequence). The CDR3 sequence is CASSLDGLSVYNEQFF. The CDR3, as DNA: TGTGCCAGCAGCTTGGACGGGTTATCTGTCTACAATGAGCAGTTCTTC.

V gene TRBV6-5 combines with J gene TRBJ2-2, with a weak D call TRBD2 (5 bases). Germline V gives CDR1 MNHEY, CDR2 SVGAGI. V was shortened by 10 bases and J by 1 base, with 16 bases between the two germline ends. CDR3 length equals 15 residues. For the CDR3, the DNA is TGTGCCAAGCTGACGGGGTCGGGGAACACCGGGGAGCTGTTTTTT. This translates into CAKLTGSGNTGELFF.

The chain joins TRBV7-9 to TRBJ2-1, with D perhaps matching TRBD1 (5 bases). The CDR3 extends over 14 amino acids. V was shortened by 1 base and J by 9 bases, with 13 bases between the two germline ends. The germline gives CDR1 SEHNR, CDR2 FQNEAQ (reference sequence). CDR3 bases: TGTGCCAGCAGCTTAGAGGATAGCAGGGTTGAGCAGTTCTTC. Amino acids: CASSLEDSRVEQFF.

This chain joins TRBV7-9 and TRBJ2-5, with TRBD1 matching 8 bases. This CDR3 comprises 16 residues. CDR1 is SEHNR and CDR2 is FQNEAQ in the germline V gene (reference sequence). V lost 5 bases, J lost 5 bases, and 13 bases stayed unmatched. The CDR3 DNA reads TGTGCCAGCAGCCCTAAATGGGTACAGGGGGATGAGACCCAGTACTTC. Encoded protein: CASSPKWVQGDETQYF. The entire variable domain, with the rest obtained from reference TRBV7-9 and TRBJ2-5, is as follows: DTGVSQNPRHKITKRGQNVTFRCDPISEHNRLYWYRQTLGQGPEFLTYFQNEAQLEKSRLLSDRFSAERPKGSFSTLEIQRTEQGDSAMYLCASSPKWVQGDETQYFGPGTRLLVL.

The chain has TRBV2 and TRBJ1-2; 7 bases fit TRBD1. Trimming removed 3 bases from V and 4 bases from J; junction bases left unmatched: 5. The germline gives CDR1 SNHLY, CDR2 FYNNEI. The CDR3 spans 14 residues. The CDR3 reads CASSERTGGYGYTF. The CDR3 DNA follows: TGTGCCAGCAGTGAGAGGACAGGAGGCTATGGCTACACCTTC.

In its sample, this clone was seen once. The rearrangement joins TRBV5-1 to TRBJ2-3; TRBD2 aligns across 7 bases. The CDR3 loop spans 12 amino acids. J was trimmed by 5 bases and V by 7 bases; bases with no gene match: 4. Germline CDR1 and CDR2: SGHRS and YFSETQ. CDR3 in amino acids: CASVGREDTQYF. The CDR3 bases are TGCGCCAGCGTAGGGAGGGAAGATACGCAGTATTTT. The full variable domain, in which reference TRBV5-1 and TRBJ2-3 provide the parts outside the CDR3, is KAGVTQTPRYLIKTRGQQVTLSCSPISGHRSVSWYQQTPGQGLQFLFEYFSETQRNKGNFPGRFSGRQFSNSRSEMNVSTLELGDSALYLCASVGREDTQYFGPGTRLTVL.